This TCR beta chain was profiled in a study of T cell responses to AZD1222 COVID-19 vaccine (dated by TCRdb to the early 2020s). Background on the whole study: AZD1222 recipients given second doses at about 4 weeks or at about 12 weeks were pooled, since spike-specific TCR depth and breadth were not found to differ between the two schedules. TCR sequencing covered over 230 trial participants: 200 to 220 given two doses of AZD1222 and approximately 26 given two doses of MenACWY control vaccine. Trial participants were enrolled by age into subgroups of 18-55, 56-69 and 70-plus years, and roughly 160, 29 and 62 TCR-sequenced participants, respectively, were included in these subgroups. General findings and caveats noted by the study authors: Because no day 14 peak-response samples were available, the repertoires could be characterized only after the peak T cell response. Participants were mostly white British, with more females than males. The authors suggested clonal diversity may have been underestimated. In the small 56-69-year group, the increase in depth fell short of significance, most likely because of low power. Only six or seven AZD1222 recipients were SARS-CoV-2 seropositive at baseline, limiting conclusions about previously exposed vaccinees. Nearly half of unique spike-specific TCRs reportedly recognized epitopes outside regions mutated in the B.1.351 and B.1.1.7 variants. The vaccine-associated CD4 TCRs covered the entire spike protein, and the dominant responses fell in regions 160-218 and 743-854. After two AZD1222 doses, both the breadth and the depth of spike-specific TCRs were significantly higher than at day 0 and than in MenACWY recipients.

The CDR3 regions of human TCRbeta chains were analyzed by immunosequencing. Per the original workflow: Repertoire TCRs were checked for matches against a reference library of SARS-CoV-2-specific TCRs that had been generated using the MIRA antigen-specificity platform. Breadth was defined as the fraction of unique TCRs that were SARS-CoV-2-associated, and depth was defined as the fraction of total T cells that were SARS-CoV-2-associated. Each spike-specific TCR was assigned to its reactive spike region and to a CD4 or CD8 class using the MIRA data. Log10-transformed breadth and depth values were compared by one-way ANOVA with Sidak's multiple comparisons tests. TCRdb's version of the immuneACCESS table is confined to in-frame rearrangements and falls short of the full clone set. An unresolved V gene accounts for under half of the shortfall where checked; the remainder is of unknown origin. That table is the source of V, J and clone size, and D and trimming were worked out from the DNA. The sample table contains roughly 110,000 clones; only one count was recorded for 87% of them. The top ten constitute approximately 4.3% of the sample.

On this clone: Its antigen is not yet known. No base-level quality is on record; no much larger clone is a single base apart.

The meaning of the sample's time point label: baseline before first vaccination. Vaccinee samples came from UK trials COV001 and COV002, including a single-blind randomized controlled phase 2/3 trial of AZD1222 (ChAdOx1 nCoV-19) in healthy adults. Trial participant PBMC samples were collected at day 0 and day 28 after the second dose for TCRbeta chain sequencing. The sequencing used peripheral blood, collected on day 0 of AZD1222 vaccination. The TCR sequence derives from an adult in good health.

The nucleotides read TGCGCCAGCAGCTTGAACTGGGCCGCCGGGGAGCTGTTTTTT. It translates as CASSLNWAAGELFF. The chain joins TRBV5-1 to TRBJ2-2; no D gene is confidently identified. The CDR3 has 14 amino acids, counting the end cysteine and phenylalanine. Left in the record is the CDR3 DNA by itself, 42 bases read in frame from the first base. V is shortened by 1 base, J by 6 bases, and the region joining them spans 10 bases. Taken from the germline V gene, the CDR1 and CDR2 loops are SGHRS and YFSETQ.